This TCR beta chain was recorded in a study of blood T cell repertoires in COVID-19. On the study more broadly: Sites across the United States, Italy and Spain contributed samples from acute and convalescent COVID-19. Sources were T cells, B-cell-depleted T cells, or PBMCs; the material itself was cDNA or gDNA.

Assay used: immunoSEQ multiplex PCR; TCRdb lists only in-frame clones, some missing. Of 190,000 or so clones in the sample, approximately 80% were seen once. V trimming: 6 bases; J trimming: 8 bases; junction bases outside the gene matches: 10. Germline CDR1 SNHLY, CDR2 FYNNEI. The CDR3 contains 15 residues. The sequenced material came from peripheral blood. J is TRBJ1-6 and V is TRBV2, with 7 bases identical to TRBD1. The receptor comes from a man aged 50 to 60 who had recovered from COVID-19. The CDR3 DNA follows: TGTGCCAGCAGACAGGGGCTCGCCAGCTATTCACCCCTCCACTTT. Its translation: CASRQGLASYSPLHF. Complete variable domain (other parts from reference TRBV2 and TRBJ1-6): EPEVTQTPSHQVTQMGQEVILRCVPISNHLYFYWYRQILGQKVEFLVSFYNNEISEKSEIFDDQFSVERPDGSNFTLKIRSTKLEDSAMYFCASRQGLASYSPLHFGNGTRLTVT.